This T cell receptor (beta chain) was sequenced for a study of a mutant IDH1 vaccine in newly diagnosed glioma. At the level of the study: Males made up about 62% and females approximately 38% of treated patients, whose mean age was around 40 years. Former treatment meant radiotherapy, temozolomide, or both; the majority had gotten both. Week 35 brought visit V12, which was followed by visit V13 at week 47.

As regards this clone: Its target is not known.

Method: immunoSEQ multiplex PCR; TCRdb's copy keeps in-frame clones and lacks some. Of fewer than 30,000 clones in the sample, 70% to 90% were seen once. CDR1 and CDR2 from the germline V gene are SGHDT and YYEEEE. Losses at the gene ends were 4 bases for V and 6 bases for J; bases not matched to a gene: 13. The CDR3 is 16 amino acids. Time point described: week 35, safety follow-up. What each vaccine dose contained was 300 ug of mutant IDH1 20-mer peptide, accompanied by topical imiquimod. Sequencing used PBMCs, obtained from a glioma patient whose treatment included an IDH1 peptide vaccine. The chain has TRBV5-6 and TRBJ2-3; 8 nucleotides match TRBD1. The TCR comes from a man under 40 with glioma. CDR3 bases: TGTGCCAGCAGCGCGAGCTGGGGACAGGTCCCGGATACGCAGTATTTT. Translating gives CASSASWGQVPDTQYF.